This TCR beta chain emerged from a study of T cells after yellow fever vaccination. V lost 8 bases and J lost 4, with 21 bases in between. Germline V gene sequence: CDR1 MNHEY, CDR2 SVGEGT. The CDR3 is made up of 16 amino acids. TCRdb reprocessed the 5' RACE reads with MiXCR, giving one entry per CDR3 protein. The sample has some 350,000 distinct CDR3 sequences, approximately 3.9% seen once. This clonotype came up a few times. This receptor was obtained from a man younger than 35 who received the YFV17D yellow fever vaccine. Sequenced here: PBMCs, sampled 5 days after the yellow fever booster vaccination. The V and J genes are TRBV6-2 or TRBV6-3 and TRBJ2-1, with D perhaps TRBD1 or TRBD2 (7 bases each). The DNA for the CDR3 is TGTGCCAGCCGAATTTGGGAGGGACAGCATTACAATGAGCAGTTCTTC. Protein product: CASRIWEGQHYNEQFF.